This T cell receptor (beta chain) derives from a study of early T cells in non-severe SARS-CoV-2 infection (dated by TCRdb to 2020 to 2022). General notes on the study: Because TCR sequencing relied on bulk RNA taken from unsorted whole blood, pairing of alpha and beta chains was not possible.

The sample holds many counts of this clonotype. Its antigen is unknown. Per-nucleotide qualities are absent, and no much larger clonotype sits a single base away. Its CDR3 holds 15 amino acids, cysteine through phenylalanine. Only the CDR3 region is kept as DNA, spanning 45 bases read in frame from base 1. V has 2 bases trimmed and J has 4 bases trimmed; junction bases matching no gene number 2. A case-control design nested within a healthcare worker cohort in London, UK, was used, with weekly nasopharyngeal swab PCR tests and blood sampling performed. Healthcare workers were recruited between 23 and 31 March 2020, during the week of the UK lockdown, and were followed weekly for up to roughly 16 weeks. Receptors were amplified or captured by 5' RACE. TCRdb shows the sequencer as NextSeq 500. To correct for sequencing error and PCR bias, the TCR library protocol tagged individual cDNA molecules with unique molecular identifiers. Both TCR alpha and beta chains were sequenced, and tight co-correlation was observed between alpha and beta sequence abundances in each sample. As for how the authors treated the data: V gene, J gene and CDR3 annotation of TCR sequences was performed with Decombinator V4. TCRs were defined as expanded if a significant change between any two time points was detected under a Poisson model with p below 0.0001. Abundances of TCRs were expressed as counts per million after normalisation to the total number of TCRs sequenced in each sample. TRAV1-2 paired with TRAJ12, TRAJ20 or TRAJ33 defined MAIT TCRs, while TRAV10 paired with TRAJ18 defined iNKT TCRs. VDJdb, accessed on 1 November 2021, was searched for TCRs annotated for CMV, EBV and SARS-CoV-2, and TCRs annotated for more than one antigen were excluded. TCRdb applied fastp at Q25 and MiXCR to the public reads, then kept only in-frame beta chains. Identical CDR3 protein sequences are pooled into one entry, listed with their most common genes and DNA. These V and J calls are TCRdb output, not the study's own analysis. For this sample there are about 50,000 distinct CDR3 sequences; roughly a tenth appear just once. In total, the top ten clones hold approximately 5.7% of the sample.

Here is what the overall study found, with its caveats: VDJdb matching was skewed toward anti-spike CD8 responses and likely underestimated virus-specific expansions by missing private and CD4 specificities.

This TCR was recovered from an adult who was a healthcare worker with PCR-confirmed SARS-CoV-2 infection or an uninfected control (not recorded which). Sequencing used whole blood, obtained at baseline. The sequence joins TRBV12-3 or TRBV12-4 to TRBJ1-6; the junction holds 7 bases that match TRBD1. CDR3 region: CASSLSGQYNSPLHF. Here is the DNA: TGTGCCAGCAGTTTATCGGGACAGTATAATTCACCCCTCCACTTT.